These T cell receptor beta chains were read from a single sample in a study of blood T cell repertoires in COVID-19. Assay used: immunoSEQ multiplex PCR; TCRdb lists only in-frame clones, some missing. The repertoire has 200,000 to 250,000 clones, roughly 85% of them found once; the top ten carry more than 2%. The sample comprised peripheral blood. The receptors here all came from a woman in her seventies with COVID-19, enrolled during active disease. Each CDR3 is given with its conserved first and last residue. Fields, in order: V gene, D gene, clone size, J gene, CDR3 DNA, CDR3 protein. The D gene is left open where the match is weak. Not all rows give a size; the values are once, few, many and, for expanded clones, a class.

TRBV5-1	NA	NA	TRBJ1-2	TGCGCCAGCAGCTTGGACAGGGTAATGAGTGGCTACACCTTC	CASSLDRVMSGYTF
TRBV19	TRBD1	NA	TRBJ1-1	TGTGCCAGTAGTGGGGGACAGGGTCCTACGGACACTGAAGCTTTCTTT	CASSGGQGPTDTEAFF
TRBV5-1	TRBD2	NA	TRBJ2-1	TGCGCCAGCAGCACCAGCGGGGGGGCCGCAGATGAGCAGTTCTTC	CASSTSGGAADEQFF
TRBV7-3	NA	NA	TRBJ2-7	TGTGCCAGCAGCCAAGCACGTGGCGAGCAGTACTTC	CASSQARGEQYF
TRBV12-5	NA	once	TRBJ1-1	TGTGCTAGTGGTTTGGGCAGGGGTTCCACTGAAGCTTTCTTT	CASGLGRGSTEAFF
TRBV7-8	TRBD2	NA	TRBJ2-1	TGTGCCAGCAGCTCACCCGGGAGGCAGAACAATGAGCAGTTCTTC	CASSSPGRQNNEQFF
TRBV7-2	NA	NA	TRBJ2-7	TGTGCCAGCAGCTTAGAGGGGGGAGGGGTTTTGAGTGAGCAGTACTTC	CASSLEGGGVLSEQYF
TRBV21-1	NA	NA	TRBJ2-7	TGTGCCAGCATAGACAGAAAGAGCTCCTACGAGCAGTACTTC	CASIDRKSSYEQYF
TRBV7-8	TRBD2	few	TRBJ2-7	TGTGCCAGCAGCTTACGACTAGCCCTCGACCTGCAGTACTTC	CASSLRLALDLQYF
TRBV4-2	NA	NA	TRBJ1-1	TGTGCCAGCAGCCAAGGTGCAGGGGACACTGAAGCTTTCTTT	CASSQGAGDTEAFF
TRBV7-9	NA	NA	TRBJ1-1	TGTGCCAGCAGCTTCCCCCCAGGCACTGAAGCTTTCTTT	CASSFPPGTEAFF
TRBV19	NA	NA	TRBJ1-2	TGTGCCAGTAGTATTAAAGGGACTCACTATGGCTACACCTTC	CASSIKGTHYGYTF
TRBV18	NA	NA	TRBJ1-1	TGTGCCAGCTCGCAAGGCGGGGGCGCCGACACTGAAGCTTTCTTT	CASSQGGGADTEAFF
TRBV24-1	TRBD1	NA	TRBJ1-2	TGTGCCACCAGTGAGGGGGACAGGGGATATGGCTACACCTTC	CATSEGDRGYGYTF
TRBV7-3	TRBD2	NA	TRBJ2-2	TGTGCCAGCAGCTTACTAGCGGGAGAGGGCACCGGGGAGCTGTTTTTT	CASSLLAGEGTGELFF
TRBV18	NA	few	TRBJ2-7	TGTGCCAGCTCATTTGGACAGAACTACGAGCAGTACTTC	CASSFGQNYEQYF
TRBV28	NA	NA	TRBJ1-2	TGTGCCAGCAGTTTGGGGCAGGTCCCTAACTATGGCTACACCTTC	CASSLGQVPNYGYTF